This TCR beta chain was captured in a study of T cells in Graves' hyperthyroidism and ophthalmopathy (dated by TCRdb to about 2019). As for the study more broadly: Peripheral blood was sampled at the time of initial diagnosis, prior to any treatment. The paper reports TCR Vbeta CDR3 sequencing of 130 to 150 peripheral blood samples: 43 ophthalmopathy, roughly 80 hyperthyroidism and approximately 17 progressor patients. An independent validation cohort of 18 to 20 hyperthyroidism patients and approximately 15 patients who later progressed to ophthalmopathy tested prospective prediction of ophthalmopathy. Thyroid tissue and blood T-cell repertoires from six Graves' hyperthyroidism patients were also compared in the study. The 95 to 100 discovery patients were randomly divided into training and test sets at a 7:3 ratio. To identify distinguishing TCR V-J signatures, a discovery cohort of roughly 100 patients was used, comprising 43 with Graves' ophthalmopathy and approximately 57 with stable Graves' hyperthyroidism. After blood sampling, hyperthyroidism patients were treated with methimazole at a starting dose of 30 mg daily, and ophthalmopathy patients were treated with high-dose intravenous methylprednisolone. What the study reported, not specific to this receptor: No statistical method was used to fix the sample size in advance, and group allocation was not hidden from the investigators. During validation, the model predicted progression to ophthalmopathy a median of around six months ahead of onset, with 70.59% sensitivity and around 73% specificity. In cross-validation, a model built on a 13 V-J signature told ophthalmopathy apart from stable hyperthyroidism with approximately 90% sensitivity and 81% to 82% specificity, and in testing the same model reached 80%/75%. Most expanded thyroid clonotypes (frequency above 0.001) were also found in blood, which suggests that blood repertoires may mirror thyroid immune responses.

The TCR beta CDR3 regions were amplified from RNA transcripts. The first round of RT-PCR for the TCR CDR3 was performed with the HTBI primer set and the Qiagen OneStep RT-PCR kit. The libraries were constructed in a second round of multiplex PCR and then size-selected and purified. The libraries were sequenced on an Illumina HiSeq2000 using paired-end 100 bp reads. Under the source paper's analysis protocol: SOAPnuke was used to process the raw data, with reads discarded if the reads contained adapters or uncalled bases, had a mean Phred below 15, or lacked an exact constant-primer or identifier match. COPE v1.2.5 was used to merge high-quality paired reads, and clonotypes were defined as unique nucleotide sequences. MiTCR v1.1 was used to align the clonotypes against IMGT TRBV, TRBD and TRBJ reference segments. The analysis included only V-J combinations with a frequency above 0.0001, which together covered roughly 99% of the repertoires. The TCS score was defined as F50 (clonal expansion) divided by E x V (chaos), with BLOSUM62-based TCRdist calculated between CDR3 peptides within each V-J. Welch's t-statistics and random forest reduced 500 to 650 V-J features to roughly 13, which were used in a naive Bayes classifier (R e1071). The raw public reads went through TCRdb reprocessing: fastp at Q25, MiXCR clone calling, in-frame beta chains kept. Here each entry gathers all rows of one CDR3 protein and keeps the most common genes and DNA. The V and J calls and clone size are TCRdb's, not the authors'. The sample records approximately 640,000 distinct CDR3 sequences, 17% of which are singletons. The ten largest account for 15% to 18% of the sample.

CDR1 and CDR2 are read off the germline V gene (reference sequence) as MNHEY and SMNVEV. Measured from the cysteine to the phenylalanine, the CDR3 is 16 residues long. Solely the CDR3 DNA is kept, with 48 bases framed from the first base. Germline trimming amounts to 5 bases on V and 3 bases on J, with 12 as the count of junction bases outside the gene matches. Graves' hyperthyroidism was defined as stable when no progression to ophthalmopathy occurred over 18 months of follow-up. Hyperthyroidism patients were newly diagnosed, with disease duration under 2 months, and aged 18 to 65 years. The study excluded patients with uncontrolled infections, other autoimmune diseases, pregnancy or lactation. Diagnoses relied on clinical symptoms, serum thyroxine and TRAb, thyroid ultrasound and orbital computed tomography. PBMCs were separated from around 9.1 ml of fresh peripheral blood using Ficoll-Paque density gradient centrifugation. Trizol reagent was used to extract total RNA, and RNA quality was then checked on an Agilent 2100 Bioanalyzer.

This clonotype was recorded at least ten times. The antigen it binds to is not known. Nothing much larger sits one base from this clone, and base qualities are not available. Here the chain combines TRBV27 and TRBJ1-1; 7 bases in the junction line up with TRBD1. The sequence came from a man aged 50 to 60 with Graves' hyperthyroidism. What was sequenced was blood. The CDR3 protein is CASSPLIMGQYTEAFF. At the DNA level, the sequence is TGTGCCAGCAGTCCACTCATAATGGGACAGTACACTGAAGCTTTCTTT.